These 26 T cell receptor beta chains came from one sample sequenced in a study of T cell repertoires in cytomegalovirus infection. No antigen has been assigned to these receptors. One entry per CDR3 protein, called by TCRdb with MiXCR from the reads. The sample lists roughly 700,000 distinct CDR3 sequences, around a third occurring once. Sequencing used cultured PBMCs, obtained from culture after CMV antigen stimulation. These receptor sequences come from a human donor in good health (CMV status not recorded). Some clones in this sample may be carry-over from other donors' samples.

This clonotype has a handful of counts. The chain uses TRBV2 and TRBJ1-2; tentative D call: TRBD1 (6 bases). The CDR3 sequence is 15 residues long. From germline, CDR1 is SNHLY and CDR2 FYNNEI. V gave up 1 base and J gave up 4 bases, with 13 bases separating them. As DNA, the CDR3 is TGTGCCAGCAGTGAAGATTCGGGACAAATCTATGGCTACACCTTC. This gives the protein CASSEDSGQIYGYTF. The full variable domain, its missing parts supplied by reference TRBV2 and TRBJ1-2, is EPEVTQTPSHQVTQMGQEVILRCVPISNHLYFYWYRQILGQKVEFLVSFYNNEISEKSEIFDDQFSVERPDGSNFTLKIRSTKLEDSAMYFCASSEDSGQIYGYTFGSGTRLTVV.

This rearrangement joins TRBV2 to TRBJ1-4, with a possible D match to TRBD1 (5 bases). CDR3 length: 14 residues. CDR1 is SNHLY, CDR2 FYNNEI, per germline. Deletions cut 3 bases from V and 10 bases from J, with 15 bases between. CDR3 residues: CASSDVVRGGKLFF. The CDR3 DNA reads as TGTGCCAGCAGTGATGTGGTGCGGGGGGGAAAACTGTTTTTT. The full variable domain, in which reference TRBV2 and TRBJ1-4 provide the parts outside the CDR3, is EPEVTQTPSHQVTQMGQEVILRCVPISNHLYFYWYRQILGQKVEFLVSFYNNEISEKSEIFDDQFSVERPDGSNFTLKIRSTKLEDSAMYFCASSDVVRGGKLFFGSGTQLSVL.

This clonotype occurred many times. The chain carries TRBV7-2 and TRBJ1-6, with D possibly matching TRBD1 (5 bases). Germline V gene sequence: CDR1 SGHTA, CDR2 FQGNSA. The CDR3 loop spans 15 amino acids. Deletions cut 1 base from V and 8 bases from J, with 12 bases between. The CDR3 DNA is TGTGCCAGCAGCTTAGTTCGGGGGAGGGATTCACCCCTCCACTTT. It is translated as CASSLVRGRDSPLHF.

This clonotype was detected a few times. The V call is TRBV20-1, the J call TRBJ1-2; D may be TRBD1 (5 bases). V lost 2 bases, J lost 7 bases, and 20 bases lay in between. Per the germline V gene, CDR1 is DFQATT and CDR2 is SNEGSKA (reference sequence). The CDR3 is made up of 15 amino acids. CDR3 coding DNA: TGCAGTGCTAGATTAAGGAGGGCGCGGGGGAGTGGCTACACCTTC. Its translation is CSARLRRARGSGYTF.

This clonotype was seen a handful of times. This chain links TRBV5-1 with TRBJ1-2, with D possibly being TRBD1 (6 bases). Germline V gives CDR1 SGHRS, CDR2 YFSETQ. V was trimmed by 1 base and J by 2 bases, leaving 12 bases between them. The CDR3 sequence is 15 residues long. The CDR3 DNA reads TGCGCCAGCAGCTTGCCGGACAGACTCAACTATGGCTACACCTTC. Amino acids: CASSLPDRLNYGYTF. Together with reference TRBV5-1 and TRBJ1-2, the CDR3 gives the full variable domain: KAGVTQTPRYLIKTRGQQVTLSCSPISGHRSVSWYQQTPGQGLQFLFEYFSETQRNKGNFPGRFSGRQFSNSRSEMNVSTLELGDSALYLCASSLPDRLNYGYTFGSGTRLTVV.

This clonotype has at least ten counts. The chain carries TRBV7-2 and TRBJ2-7, with 8 bases fitting TRBD2. This CDR3 spans 14 amino acids. Germline loops: CDR1 SGHTA, CDR2 FQGNSA. Losses at the gene ends were 5 bases for V and 2 bases for J; bases not matched to a gene: 5. CDR3 in DNA: TGTGCCAGCAGCAAAACTAGCGGTCCCTACGAGCAGTACTTC. It yields the protein CASSKTSGPYEQYF.

The rearrangement joins TRBV7-9 to TRBJ2-1, with D possibly TRBD2 on 7 matching bases. Germline V gene data show CDR1 as SEHNR and CDR2 as FQNEAQ (reference sequence). Trimming took off 4 bases at V and 2 bases at J, with 18 bases between the two ends. The CDR3 is 17 amino acids. CDR3 residues: CASSSRGGGFTYNEQFF. The CDR3 DNA reads TGTGCCAGCAGCTCCCGGGGAGGGGGATTTACCTACAATGAGCAGTTCTTC.

In this sample, this clonotype turned up a few times. The chain is built from TRBV7-6 and TRBJ2-1; 9 nucleotides agree with TRBD1. Germline V lookup: CDR1 SGHVS, CDR2 FNYEAQ. V was pared by 5 bases and J by 9 bases, with 5 bases of the junction left unmatched. The CDR3 is made up of 13 amino acids. CDR3 bases: TGTGCCAGCAGCCGGGACAGGGAAGGTGAGCAGTTCTTC. Residues: CASSRDREGEQFF.

The rearrangement joins TRBV4-1 to TRBJ1-5; TRBD1 is a possible D gene (6 bases). Germline CDR1 reads MGHRA; CDR2 reads YSYEKL. CDR3 length: 17 amino acids. The ends were cut back, 0 bases at V and 2 bases at J, with 14 bases in the middle. The CDR3 region has the DNA TGCGCCAGCAGCCAAGACGAGGGGGATGGAGGCAATCAGCCCCAGCATTTT. Translation gives CASSQDEGDGGNQPQHF.

This clonotype was observed a few times. The CDR3 nucleotides read TGTGCCAGCAGCTCCTCTCCTCAATTGGGGTCAAATCAGCCCCAGCATTTT. This translates into CASSSSPQLGSNQPQHF. V gene TRBV7-8 combines with J gene TRBJ1-5; D unresolved. The length of the CDR3 is 17 residues. Trimming removed 4 bases at V and 4 bases at J, with 20 bases between. Germline lookup yields CDR1 SGHVS and CDR2 FQNEAQ. The whole variable domain, filled in from reference TRBV7-8 and TRBJ1-5, reads GAGVSQSPRYKVAKRGQDVALRCDPISGHVSLFWYQQALGQGPEFLTYFQNEAQLDKSGLPSDRFFAERPEGSVSTLKIQRTQQEDSAVYLCASSSSPQLGSNQPQHFGDGTRLSIL.

This clonotype has at least ten counts. The chain combines TRBV7-2 with TRBJ2-1; D unclear. The CDR3 is 15 residues long. Germline assignment: CDR1 SGHTA and CDR2 FQGNSA. V was trimmed by 3 bases and J by 5 bases, leaving 14 bases between them. CDR3 protein: CASSLIDPINNEQFF. The CDR3 bases are TGTGCCAGCAGCTTGATAGACCCCATAAACAATGAGCAGTTCTTC.

This chain links TRBV27 with TRBJ2-3; perhaps D is TRBD1 or TRBD2 (5 bases each). Germline V lookup: CDR1 MNHEY, CDR2 SMNVEV (reference sequence). V lost 1 base to trimming and J lost 0 bases, with 11 bases between them. The CDR3 runs 16 residues. CDR3 DNA sequence: TGTGCCAGCAGTTTATTTTTCCGGGGCAGCACAGATACGCAGTATTTT. Its protein is CASSLFFRGSTDTQYF.

This clonotype was detected only a few times. V usage is TRBV19 and J usage is TRBJ1-5; D is possibly TRBD1 (5 bases). Germline-derived CDR1 and CDR2 are LNHDA and SQIVND (reference sequence). The CDR3 is 15 amino acids. The V gene lost 4 bases and the J gene lost 0 bases, with 10 bases spanning the gap. The CDR3 sequence: CASSTDSYSNQPQHF. In DNA, the CDR3 is TGTGCCAGTAGTACTGACAGTTATAGCAATCAGCCCCAGCATTTT.

This rearrangement joins TRBV7-2 to TRBJ1-1, with D unresolved. This CDR3 has 13 residues. The germline V and J ends were trimmed by 6 bases and 5 bases, with 13 bases remaining between them. Germline values: CDR1 SGHTA, CDR2 FQGNSA. For the CDR3, the DNA is TGTGCCAGCAGTATTTCGAGGGTGACTGAAGCTTTCTTT. As protein: CASSISRVTEAFF.

This clonotype has more than one count but fewer than ten. The chain employs TRBV6-1 and TRBJ2-3; D is ambiguous. The CDR3 spans 14 residues. Trimming took 0 bases from V and 4 from J, leaving 8 bases between them. Germline CDR1 is MNHNS and CDR2 is SASEGT. CDR3 coding DNA: TGTGCCAGCAGTGAAGCGTCAGCGTCAGATACGCAGTATTTT. Protein product: CASSEASASDTQYF.

The chain uses TRBV18 and TRBJ2-1; 10 bases fit TRBD1. The ends lost 0 bases at V and 5 bases at J; junction bases unmatched: 4. Germline V lookup: CDR1 KGHSH, CDR2 LQKENI. CDR3 length: 16 amino acids. CDR3 DNA sequence: TGTGCCAGCTCACCACCGGGACAGGGGCGACACAATGAGCAGTTCTTC. It encodes CASSPPGQGRHNEQFF.

This clonotype occurred once. The V call is TRBV19, the J call TRBJ2-5; 11 nucleotides match TRBD2. The J segment lost 3 bases and the V segment lost 3 bases, leaving 6 bases of the junction unmatched. This CDR3 spans 16 amino acids. CDR1 LNHDA and CDR2 SQIVND come from the germline V gene (reference sequence). CDR3 sequence: CASSILAGGGEETQYF. The CDR3 DNA sequence: TGTGCCAGTAGTATTCTAGCGGGGGGAGGCGAAGAGACCCAGTACTTC. The complete variable domain, with remaining parts taken from reference TRBV19 and TRBJ2-5, reads DGGITQSPKYLFRKEGQNVTLSCEQNLNHDAMYWYRQDPGQGLRLIYYSQIVNDFQKGDIAEGYSVSREKKESFPLTVTSAQKNPTAFYLCASSILAGGGEETQYFGPGTRLLVL.

This clonotype came up a few times. The genes are TRBV19 and TRBJ1-1; TRBD1 is a possible D gene (5 bases). Trimming left V 3 bases short and J 2 bases short, with 16 bases between. Germline V lookup: CDR1 LNHDA, CDR2 SQIVND (reference sequence). This CDR3 region has 16 residues. CDR3 region: CASSIKDRDPNTEAFF. The CDR3 DNA follows: TGTGCCAGTAGTATTAAGGATCGGGACCCAAACACTGAAGCTTTCTTT.

CDR3 nucleotide sequence: TGCAGTGCTAGTATGAGGGTATTGGGAAGGCGGGAAAAACTGTTTTTT. This sequence encodes CSASMRVLGRREKLFF. The gene calls are TRBV20-1 and TRBJ1-4; D uncertain. V lost 3 bases to trimming and J lost 8 bases, with 22 bases between them. Looked up from germline, CDR1 is DFQATT and CDR2 is SNEGSKA (reference sequence). The CDR3 runs to 16 residues.

The chain uses TRBV6-2 or TRBV6-3 and TRBJ2-7; no firm D call. Per germline, CDR1 MNHEY and CDR2 SVGEGT. The V and J ends lost 0 bases and 3 bases respectively, with 15 bases between them. CDR3 length: 16 residues. The CDR3 protein is CASSYSQRRRFYEQYF. As DNA, the CDR3 is TGTGCCAGCAGTTACTCCCAACGGAGAAGATTCTACGAGCAGTACTTC.

The chain is built from TRBV7-9 and TRBJ2-1; 12 bases map to TRBD2. Trimming took 7 bases from V and 10 from J; bases not matched to a gene: 11. This CDR3 has 15 residues. Germline V lookup: CDR1 SEHNR, CDR2 FQNEAQ (reference sequence). The CDR3 reads CASTRFGLAGQEQFF. The CDR3, as DNA: TGTGCCAGCACCAGGTTTGGACTAGCGGGACAGGAGCAGTTCTTC.

This clonotype was detected a few times. The genes are TRBV7-2 and TRBJ1-2; TRBD1 might be the D (6 bases). Trimming pared 2 bases from V and 8 bases from J, leaving 9 bases between. Germline CDR1 reads SGHTA; CDR2 reads FQGNSA. The CDR3 totals 12 residues. CDR3 sequence (DNA): TGTGCCAGCAGCTTAAGGGGGGAAGGCTACACCTTC. It yields the protein CASSLRGEGYTF.

This clonotype was found a few times. The chain combines TRBV20-1 with TRBJ2-5; D uncertain. Trimming removed 6 bases at V and 2 bases at J, with 16 bases between. Germline V CDR1 and CDR2: DFQATT, SNEGSKA (reference sequence). This CDR3 region has 14 residues. CDR3 nucleotide sequence: TGCAGTGCCTTCAAATTCGCACTACAAGAGACCCAGTACTTC. It encodes CSAFKFALQETQYF.

This clonotype was recorded a few times. The chain links TRBV19 to TRBJ2-1, with TRBD2 matching 9 bases. Germline V CDR1 and CDR2: LNHDA, SQIVND (reference sequence). V shed 6 bases and J 8 bases; nucleotides not matched to a gene: 8. The CDR3 spans 14 residues. CDR3 protein: CASRVAGVGDEQFF. For the CDR3, the DNA is TGTGCCAGTAGGGTAGCGGGAGTTGGTGATGAGCAGTTCTTC. Looking up the rest from reference TRBV19 and TRBJ2-1 gives the full variable domain: DGGITQSPKYLFRKEGQNVTLSCEQNLNHDAMYWYRQDPGQGLRLIYYSQIVNDFQKGDIAEGYSVSREKKESFPLTVTSAQKNPTAFYLCASRVAGVGDEQFFGPGTRLTVL.

This chain links TRBV7-2 with TRBJ2-5; 8 bases align to TRBD1. The trim removed 5 bases at V and 5 bases at J, leaving 4 bases unmatched. CDR3 length: 13 residues. The germline V gene has CDR1 SGHTA and CDR2 FQGNSA. The CDR3 region is CASSNNRGETQYF. In DNA form, the CDR3 reads TGTGCCAGCAGCAACAACAGGGGGGAGACCCAGTACTTC.

This clonotype was picked up many times. This chain links TRBV7-2 with TRBJ2-1; tentative D call: TRBD2 (5 bases). The V gene's germline CDR1 is SGHTA and CDR2 FQGNSA. This CDR3 has 12 amino acids. Deletions cut 5 bases from V and 9 bases from J, with 11 bases between. The CDR3 nucleotides read TGTGCCAGCAGCCCCCCTCGGGGTGAGCAGTTCTTC. This gives the protein CASSPPRGEQFF.